A selection of T cell receptor beta chains follows, all from one sample in a study of blood T cell repertoires in COVID-19. The assay was immunoSEQ multiplex PCR, and TCRdb's table has in-frame clones only and misses some. Of about 240,000 clones listed, over 80% are singletons. Sample: peripheral blood. The receptors derive from a young man who had recovered from COVID-19. Both conserved end residues are part of each CDR3. Fields, in order: clone size, V gene, D gene, J gene, CDR3 protein, CDR3 DNA. The D gene is left open where the match is weak. Part of the rows lack a size; the others show once, few, many or a class for expanded clones.

clone size: -; V gene: TRBV29-1; D gene: TRBD1; J gene: TRBJ2-2; CDR3 protein: CSVQTGVDTGELFF; CDR3 DNA: TGCAGCGTCCAGACAGGGGTCGACACCGGGGAGCTGTTTTTT
clone size: -; V gene: TRBV6-6; D gene: TRBD1; J gene: TRBJ2-1; CDR3 protein: CASSDREHEQFF; CDR3 DNA: TGTGCCAGCAGTGACAGGGAGCATGAGCAGTTCTTC
clone size: -; V gene: TRBV28; D gene: -; J gene: TRBJ2-5; CDR3 protein: CASIQLGGQETQYF; CDR3 DNA: TGTGCCAGCATTCAGTTAGGGGGCCAAGAGACCCAGTACTTC
clone size: -; V gene: TRBV15; D gene: TRBD1; J gene: TRBJ2-7; CDR3 protein: CATSRTGRYEQYF; CDR3 DNA: TGTGCCACCAGCAGGACAGGGCGCTACGAGCAGTACTTC
clone size: -; V gene: TRBV6-6; D gene: TRBD1; J gene: TRBJ1-6; CDR3 protein: CASSYQTGGHSPLHF; CDR3 DNA: TGTGCCAGCAGTTACCAAACAGGGGGTCATTCACCCCTCCACTTT
clone size: -; V gene: TRBV7-9; D gene: TRBD2; J gene: TRBJ2-1; CDR3 protein: CASSPGGGIYNEQFF; CDR3 DNA: TGTGCCAGCAGCCCTGGGGGGGGGATCTACAATGAGCAGTTCTTC
clone size: -; V gene: TRBV25-1; D gene: -; J gene: TRBJ1-6; CDR3 protein: CASSGQPNSPLHF; CDR3 DNA: TGTGCCAGCAGCGGACAGCCGAATTCACCCCTCCACTTT
clone size: -; V gene: TRBV9; D gene: TRBD2; J gene: TRBJ2-5; CDR3 protein: CASSEVPSGGLGTQYF; CDR3 DNA: TGTGCCAGCAGCGAAGTCCCTAGCGGGGGGTTAGGGACCCAGTACTTC
clone size: -; V gene: TRBV5-1; D gene: TRBD1; J gene: TRBJ2-5; CDR3 protein: CASRGVGQEKVETQYF; CDR3 DNA: TGCGCCAGCAGGGGGGTCGGACAGGAGAAAGTTGAGACCCAGTACTTC
clone size: -; V gene: TRBV9; D gene: -; J gene: TRBJ2-2; CDR3 protein: CASSVALTGELFF; CDR3 DNA: TGTGCCAGCAGCGTAGCTCTCACCGGGGAGCTGTTTTTT
clone size: few; V gene: TRBV2; D gene: -; J gene: TRBJ1-3; CDR3 protein: CASTWSSGNTIYF; CDR3 DNA: TGTGCCAGCACTTGGAGCTCTGGAAACACCATATATTTT
clone size: -; V gene: TRBV5-6; D gene: -; J gene: TRBJ1-2; CDR3 protein: CASSDGTNYGYTF; CDR3 DNA: TGTGCCAGCAGCGACGGGACAAACTATGGCTACACCTTC
clone size: -; V gene: TRBV7-3; D gene: TRBD2; J gene: TRBJ2-5; CDR3 protein: CASSRAGGPETQYF; CDR3 DNA: TGTGCCAGCAGCCGAGCGGGGGGGCCCGAGACCCAGTACTTC
clone size: -; V gene: TRBV5-1; D gene: -; J gene: TRBJ1-1; CDR3 protein: CASSSGFGTEAFF; CDR3 DNA: TGCGCCAGCAGCTCAGGGTTCGGCACTGAAGCTTTCTTT
clone size: -; V gene: TRBV6-5; D gene: TRBD1; J gene: TRBJ1-6; CDR3 protein: CASRDRGILVLPLHF; CDR3 DNA: TGTGCCAGCAGGGACAGGGGTATTCTTGTGTTACCCCTCCACTTT
clone size: -; V gene: TRBV5-6; D gene: -; J gene: TRBJ1-5; CDR3 protein: CASSLGLGQDSNQPQHF; CDR3 DNA: TGTGCCAGCAGCTTGGGTCTGGGGCAAGATAGCAATCAGCCCCAGCATTTT
clone size: -; V gene: TRBV15; D gene: -; J gene: TRBJ1-3; CDR3 protein: CATSRGGGLGDGNTIYF; CDR3 DNA: TGTGCCACCAGCAGAGGGGGGGGCCTGGGAGATGGAAACACCATATATTTT
clone size: many; V gene: TRBV12-3/TRBV12-4; D gene: -; J gene: TRBJ1-2; CDR3 protein: CASSFIRGYGYTF; CDR3 DNA: TGTGCCAGCAGTTTCATCAGGGGCTATGGCTACACCTTC
clone size: -; V gene: TRBV7-2; D gene: -; J gene: TRBJ2-1; CDR3 protein: CASSGTFINEQFF; CDR3 DNA: TGTGCCAGTTCCGGGACTTTTATTAATGAGCAGTTCTTC
clone size: many; V gene: TRBV6-6; D gene: -; J gene: TRBJ1-4; CDR3 protein: CATSGGEKLFF; CDR3 DNA: TGTGCCACTTCGGGGGGGGAAAAACTGTTTTTT
clone size: -; V gene: TRBV10-2; D gene: TRBD2; J gene: TRBJ2-3; CDR3 protein: CASSGTSGGADTQYF; CDR3 DNA: TGCGCCAGCAGTGGAACTAGCGGGGGGGCAGATACGCAGTATTTT
clone size: -; V gene: TRBV6-1; D gene: TRBD1; J gene: TRBJ1-1; CDR3 protein: CASSDRDRGHTEAFF; CDR3 DNA: TGTGCCAGCAGTGATCGGGACAGGGGGCACACTGAAGCTTTCTTT
clone size: -; V gene: TRBV18; D gene: TRBD1; J gene: TRBJ1-6; CDR3 protein: CASSPTGDNSPLHF; CDR3 DNA: TGTGCCAGCTCACCGACAGGGGATAATTCACCCCTCCACTTT
clone size: -; V gene: TRBV6-5; D gene: -; J gene: TRBJ1-2; CDR3 protein: CASSYGGGYGYTF; CDR3 DNA: TGTGCCAGCAGTTACGGGGGAGGCTATGGCTACACCTTC
clone size: -; V gene: TRBV13; D gene: TRBD1; J gene: TRBJ1-1; CDR3 protein: CASSPYFRGRDEAFF; CDR3 DNA: TGTGCCAGCAGCCCTTACTTCAGGGGGCGCGATGAAGCTTTCTTT
clone size: -; V gene: TRBV11-2; D gene: -; J gene: TRBJ2-5; CDR3 protein: CASSSYPDGQQETQYF; CDR3 DNA: TGTGCCAGCAGCTCATACCCCGACGGACAGCAAGAGACCCAGTACTTC
clone size: -; V gene: TRBV19; D gene: -; J gene: TRBJ2-2; CDR3 protein: CASRTAGELFF; CDR3 DNA: TGTGCCAGTCGAACGGCCGGGGAGCTGTTTTTT
clone size: -; V gene: TRBV7-3; D gene: TRBD1; J gene: TRBJ2-3; CDR3 protein: CASSPTGRGTDTQYF; CDR3 DNA: TGTGCCAGCAGCCCGACAGGGCGAGGGACAGATACGCAGTATTTT
clone size: -; V gene: TRBV6-4; D gene: -; J gene: TRBJ2-3; CDR3 protein: CASSGGGATDTQYF; CDR3 DNA: TGTGCCAGCAGTGGTGGGGGGGCCACAGATACGCAGTATTTT
clone size: -; V gene: TRBV7-9; D gene: TRBD2; J gene: TRBJ2-2; CDR3 protein: CASSLASGGRTGELFF; CDR3 DNA: TGTGCCAGCAGCTTAGCAAGCGGGGGCCGCACCGGGGAGCTGTTTTTT
clone size: -; V gene: TRBV10-1; D gene: TRBD2; J gene: TRBJ2-1; CDR3 protein: CASSDASGGHNEQFF; CDR3 DNA: TGCGCCAGCAGTGATGCTAGCGGGGGGCACAATGAGCAGTTCTTC
clone size: -; V gene: TRBV9; D gene: TRBD1; J gene: TRBJ2-1; CDR3 protein: CASSVGTGGRNEQFF; CDR3 DNA: TGTGCCAGCAGCGTCGGGACAGGGGGCCGAAATGAGCAGTTCTTC
clone size: -; V gene: TRBV28; D gene: -; J gene: TRBJ1-6; CDR3 protein: CASSFGTHNSPLHF; CDR3 DNA: TGTGCCAGCAGTTTCGGGACACATAATTCACCCCTCCACTTT
clone size: -; V gene: TRBV6-2/TRBV6-3; D gene: -; J gene: TRBJ1-2; CDR3 protein: CASSHRLRPHGWSYGYTF; CDR3 DNA: TGTGCCAGCAGCCACCGACTTCGACCACACGGGTGGAGCTATGGCTACACCTTC
clone size: -; V gene: TRBV27; D gene: TRBD2; J gene: TRBJ2-1; CDR3 protein: CASTDGGAGNEQFF; CDR3 DNA: TGTGCCAGCACCGACGGGGGGGCGGGCAATGAGCAGTTCTTC
clone size: once; V gene: TRBV4-1; D gene: TRBD1; J gene: TRBJ1-1; CDR3 protein: CASSQPGQGNTEAFF; CDR3 DNA: TGCGCCAGCAGCCAACCGGGACAGGGGAACACTGAAGCTTTCTTT
clone size: -; V gene: TRBV10-1; D gene: TRBD2; J gene: TRBJ2-1; CDR3 protein: CASSESGTRYNEQFF; CDR3 DNA: TGCGCCAGCAGTGAGTCGGGGACTAGGTACAATGAGCAGTTCTTC
clone size: -; V gene: TRBV6-1; D gene: -; J gene: TRBJ1-2; CDR3 protein: CASSEGTGTNYGYTF; CDR3 DNA: TGTGCCAGCAGTGAAGGAACAGGCACTAACTATGGCTACACCTTC
clone size: -; V gene: TRBV4-2; D gene: -; J gene: TRBJ1-5; CDR3 protein: CASSQDQGLGQPQHF; CDR3 DNA: TGTGCCAGCAGCCAAGATCAGGGCCTCGGTCAGCCCCAGCATTTT
clone size: -; V gene: TRBV19; D gene: TRBD1; J gene: TRBJ2-5; CDR3 protein: CASSMGGDRGSETQYF; CDR3 DNA: TGTGCCAGTAGTATGGGCGGGGACAGGGGGTCGGAGACCCAGTACTTC
clone size: -; V gene: TRBV18; D gene: TRBD2; J gene: TRBJ2-3; CDR3 protein: CASSPGLAGPDTQYF; CDR3 DNA: TGTGCCAGCTCACCCGGACTAGCGGGGCCGGATACGCAGTATTTT
clone size: -; V gene: TRBV5-1; D gene: TRBD1; J gene: TRBJ2-5; CDR3 protein: CASRTGLLIRTKETQYF; CDR3 DNA: TGCGCCAGCAGGACAGGGTTACTAATCCGTACAAAAGAGACCCAGTACTTC
clone size: -; V gene: TRBV12-3/TRBV12-4; D gene: TRBD1; J gene: TRBJ1-2; CDR3 protein: CASSLGQGYGYTF; CDR3 DNA: TGTGCCAGCAGTTTGGGACAGGGCTATGGCTACACCTTC
clone size: once; V gene: TRBV6-5; D gene: -; J gene: TRBJ1-2; CDR3 protein: CACSPQGGADGYTF; CDR3 DNA: TGTGCCTGCAGTCCCCAAGGGGGGGCTGATGGCTACACCTTC
clone size: few; V gene: TRBV7-9; D gene: TRBD2; J gene: TRBJ2-1; CDR3 protein: CASSARTSGHNEQFF; CDR3 DNA: TGTGCCAGCAGCGCAAGGACTAGCGGACACAATGAGCAGTTCTTC
clone size: -; V gene: TRBV19; D gene: TRBD1; J gene: TRBJ1-3; CDR3 protein: CASSTTGVSSGNTIYF; CDR3 DNA: TGTGCCAGTTCCACTACAGGGGTATCGTCTGGAAACACCATATATTTT
clone size: -; V gene: TRBV27; D gene: -; J gene: TRBJ1-1; CDR3 protein: CASSWGQLNTEAFF; CDR3 DNA: TGTGCCAGCAGTTGGGGGCAGTTGAACACTGAAGCTTTCTTT
clone size: -; V gene: TRBV10-3; D gene: -; J gene: TRBJ1-2; CDR3 protein: CAINSAEYGYTF; CDR3 DNA: TGTGCCATCAACTCTGCGGAGTATGGCTACACCTTC
clone size: -; V gene: TRBV12-3/TRBV12-4; D gene: TRBD1; J gene: TRBJ1-2; CDR3 protein: CASKGASWGYTF; CDR3 DNA: TGTGCCAGCAAGGGGGCCAGTTGGGGCTACACCTTC
clone size: few; V gene: TRBV12-3/TRBV12-4; D gene: -; J gene: TRBJ1-1; CDR3 protein: CASSPYSYTEAFF; CDR3 DNA: TGTGCCAGCAGTCCCTACAGTTACACTGAAGCTTTCTTT
clone size: -; V gene: TRBV18; D gene: TRBD1; J gene: TRBJ1-6; CDR3 protein: CASSPYGQGSSYNSPLHF; CDR3 DNA: TGTGCCAGCTCACCGTATGGACAGGGAAGCTCCTATAATTCACCCCTCCACTTT
clone size: -; V gene: TRBV15; D gene: -; J gene: TRBJ2-5; CDR3 protein: CATSRDQGWDGETQYF; CDR3 DNA: TGTGCCACCAGCAGAGATCAGGGATGGGATGGCGAGACCCAGTACTTC
clone size: -; V gene: TRBV24-1; D gene: TRBD1; J gene: TRBJ1-2; CDR3 protein: CARTGERSNYGYTF; CDR3 DNA: TGTGCCAGGACAGGAGAAAGATCTAACTATGGCTACACCTTC
clone size: -; V gene: TRBV7-2; D gene: TRBD2; J gene: TRBJ2-7; CDR3 protein: CASSLTGLGSYEQYF; CDR3 DNA: TGTGCCAGCAGCTTAACTGGACTAGGAAGCTACGAGCAGTACTTC
clone size: -; V gene: TRBV4-2; D gene: -; J gene: TRBJ2-1; CDR3 protein: CASSQDGGSEQFF; CDR3 DNA: TGTGCCAGCAGCCAAGATGGGGGGAGTGAGCAGTTCTTC
clone size: -; V gene: TRBV7-9; D gene: TRBD1; J gene: TRBJ2-3; CDR3 protein: CASSSDRGTQYF; CDR3 DNA: TGTGCCAGCAGCTCGGACAGGGGAACGCAGTATTTT
clone size: -; V gene: TRBV5-1; D gene: -; J gene: TRBJ1-6; CDR3 protein: CASSLDGPENSPLHF; CDR3 DNA: TGCGCCAGCAGCTTGGATGGGCCAGAAAATTCACCCCTCCACTTT
clone size: once; V gene: TRBV3-1/TRBV3-2; D gene: -; J gene: TRBJ2-1; CDR3 protein: CASSQDLTQEAYNEQFF; CDR3 DNA: TGTGCCAGCAGCCAAGACTTGACACAGGAAGCCTACAATGAGCAGTTCTTC
clone size: once; V gene: TRBV4-1; D gene: TRBD1; J gene: TRBJ1-2; CDR3 protein: CASSQGSGGISYGYTF; CDR3 DNA: TGCGCCAGCAGCCAAGGGTCAGGGGGCATTTCCTATGGCTACACCTTC